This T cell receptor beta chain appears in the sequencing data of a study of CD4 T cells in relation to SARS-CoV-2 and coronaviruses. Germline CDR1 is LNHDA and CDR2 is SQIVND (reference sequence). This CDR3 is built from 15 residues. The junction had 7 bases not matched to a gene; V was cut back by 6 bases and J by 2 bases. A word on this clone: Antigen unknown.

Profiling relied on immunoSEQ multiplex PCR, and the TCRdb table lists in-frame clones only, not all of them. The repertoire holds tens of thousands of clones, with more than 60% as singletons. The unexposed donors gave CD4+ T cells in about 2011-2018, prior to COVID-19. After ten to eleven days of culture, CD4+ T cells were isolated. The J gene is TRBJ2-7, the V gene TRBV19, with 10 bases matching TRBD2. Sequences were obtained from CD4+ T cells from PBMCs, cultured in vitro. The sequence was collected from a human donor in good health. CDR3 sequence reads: CASSYKREGPYEQYF. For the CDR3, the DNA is TGTGCCAGTAGCTACAAGCGGGAGGGCCCCTACGAGCAGTACTTC.